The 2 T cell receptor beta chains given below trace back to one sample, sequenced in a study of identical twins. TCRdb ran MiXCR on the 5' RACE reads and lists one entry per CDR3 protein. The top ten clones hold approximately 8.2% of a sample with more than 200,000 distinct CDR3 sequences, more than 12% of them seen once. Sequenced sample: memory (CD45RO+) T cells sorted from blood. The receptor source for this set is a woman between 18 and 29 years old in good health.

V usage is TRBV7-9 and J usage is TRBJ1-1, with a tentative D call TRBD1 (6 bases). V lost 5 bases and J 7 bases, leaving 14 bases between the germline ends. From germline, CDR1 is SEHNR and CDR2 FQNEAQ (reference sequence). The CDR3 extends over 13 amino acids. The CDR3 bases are TGTGCCAGCAGCGGGGGGCTAGAGGATGAAGCTTTCTTT. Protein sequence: CASSGGLEDEAFF.

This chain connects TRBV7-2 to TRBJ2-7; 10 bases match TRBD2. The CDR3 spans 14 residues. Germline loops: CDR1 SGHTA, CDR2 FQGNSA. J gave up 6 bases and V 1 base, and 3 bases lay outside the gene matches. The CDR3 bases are TGTGCCAGCAGCTTAGTAGCGGGAGGTTCCGAGCAGTACTTC. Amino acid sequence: CASSLVAGGSEQYF.